Following are 24 T cell receptor beta chains from one sample sequenced in a study of T cell repertoires in cytomegalovirus infection. TCRdb reanalysed the reads using MiXCR and keeps one entry per CDR3 protein. The data hold fewer than 350,000 distinct CDR3 sequences, with about 28% observed a single time. Their recognized antigens are unknown. The source was cultured PBMCs, collected from culture after CMV antigen stimulation. These receptors all stem from a human donor in good health (CMV status not recorded). Some clones in this sample may be carry-over from other donors' samples.

In this sample, this clonotype turned up a few times. The chain carries TRBV7-9 and TRBJ1-1, with a tentative D call TRBD1 (6 bases). The germline V gene encodes CDR1 SEHNR and CDR2 FQNEAQ (reference sequence). Trimming removed 5 bases at V and 5 bases at J, with 15 bases between. This CDR3 has 14 amino acids. CDR3 DNA sequence: TGTGCCAGCAGCGCCCCCAGGGGAAGAACTGAAGCTTTCTTT. Its translation is CASSAPRGRTEAFF.

The chain carries TRBV5-1 and TRBJ2-1; a weak D match, TRBD2 (6 bases). This CDR3 spans 21 amino acids. Germline CDR1 reads SGHRS; CDR2 reads YFSETQ. The V end lost 3 bases, the J end lost 0 bases, and 28 bases lay between the germline ends. The chain's CDR3 is CASSSKEGSGWGLISYNEQFF. DNA of the CDR3: TGCGCCAGCAGCTCGAAAGAAGGGAGCGGGTGGGGTTTAATCTCCTACAATGAGCAGTTCTTC.

This chain links TRBV12-3 or TRBV12-4 with TRBJ1-2; 9 bases are a match to TRBD1. V lost 2 bases to trimming and J lost 5 bases; unmatched junction nucleotides: 3. CDR3 size: 14 residues. DNA for the CDR3: TGTGCCAGCAGTTTACGTGACAGGGGGTATGGCTACACCTTC. Residues: CASSLRDRGYGYTF.

V is TRBV7-4 and J is TRBJ1-1; the D gene is possibly TRBD1 (5 bases). The CDR3 contains 12 residues. Germline loops: CDR1 SGHVT, CDR2 SQSDAQ. Trimming took 5 bases from V and 7 from J, leaving 11 bases between them. This CDR3 is CASSRGDFEAFF. The CDR3 region has the DNA TGTGCCAGCAGCCGTGGGGACTTTGAAGCTTTCTTT.

This clonotype was observed a handful of times. V usage is TRBV20-1 and J usage is TRBJ1-5; no clear D gene. CDR3 length: 12 residues. The V end was cut by 1 base, the J end by 5 bases, with 6 bases between. The germline CDR1 and CDR2 sequences are DFQATT and SNEGSKA (reference sequence). The CDR3 DNA reads as TGCAGTGCTAGAGCCCCCGATCAGCCCCAGCATTTT. This translates into CSARAPDQPQHF.

The rearrangement uses TRBV27 and TRBJ1-5; D is unresolved. Germline V gene lookup returns CDR1 MNHEY and CDR2 SMNVEV (reference sequence). Deletions cut 2 bases from V and 0 bases from J, with 5 bases between. The CDR3 contains 14 residues. The chain's CDR3 is CASSLKFSNQPQHF. The CDR3, as DNA: TGTGCCAGCAGTTTAAAATTTAGCAATCAGCCCCAGCATTTT.

The chain joins TRBV27 to TRBJ1-6; D call uncertain. CDR1 and CDR2 (germline): MNHEY, SMNVEV (reference sequence). This CDR3 is built from 13 residues. V lost 8 bases, J lost 5 bases, and 10 bases lay in between. The CDR3 sequence: CASRGSDNSPLHF. In DNA, the CDR3 is TGTGCCAGCCGAGGTTCGGATAATTCACCCCTCCACTTT.

This chain uses TRBV7-2 with TRBJ2-1; unclear D gene. Trimming pared 5 bases from V and 7 bases from J, leaving 12 bases between. Germline V gene data show CDR1 as SGHTA and CDR2 as FQGNSA. CDR3 length equals 13 residues. In DNA, the CDR3 is TGTGCCAGCAGCGCCCAGATCGGGAATGAGCAGTTCTTC. Translated: CASSAQIGNEQFF.

The J gene is TRBJ2-5, the V gene TRBV19; D might be TRBD1 or TRBD2, each matching 5 bases. The germline V gene encodes CDR1 LNHDA and CDR2 SQIVND (reference sequence). The CDR3 covers 15 residues. The V gene lost 3 bases and the J gene lost 5 bases, with 16 bases spanning the gap. CDR3 sequence (DNA): TGTGCCAGTAGTATGCCCCCGGGGACCGGGGAGACCCAGTACTTC. This codes for CASSMPPGTGETQYF.

This clonotype was seen a handful of times. This sequence joins TRBV7-2 and TRBJ2-2; tentatively, D is TRBD1 (6 bases). V was trimmed by 3 bases and J by 1 base, leaving 15 bases between them. The length of the CDR3 is 17 residues. CDR1 is SGHTA and CDR2 is FQGNSA in the germline V gene. The CDR3 protein is CASSFLRGPLNTGELFF. The CDR3, as DNA: TGTGCCAGCAGCTTTCTCAGGGGTCCCCTGAACACCGGGGAGCTGTTTTTT.

This clonotype has only a few counts. The genes are TRBV6-1 and TRBJ1-1; TRBD1 matches at 8 bases. This CDR3 region has 14 residues. In germline, CDR1 is MNHNS, CDR2 SASEGT. The junction had 7 bases not matched to a gene; V was cut back by 7 bases and J by 3 bases. The CDR3 DNA reads TGTGCCAGCACCAACAGGGGGGGAGACACTGAAGCTTTCTTT. This translates into CASTNRGGDTEAFF.

This sequence joins TRBV7-2 and TRBJ2-7, with 9 positions matching TRBD1. The germline gives CDR1 SGHTA, CDR2 FQGNSA. The length of the CDR3 is 13 residues. J was trimmed by 5 bases and V by 5 bases; bases with no gene match: 4. The CDR3 nucleotides read TGTGCCAGCAGCCGGGACAGGGCCCACGAGCAGTACTTC. Protein: CASSRDRAHEQYF.

In its sample, this clonotype was seen a few times. The V and J genes are TRBV2 and TRBJ1-4; 11 bases map to TRBD1. Trimming cost V 6 bases and J 7 bases; bases outside gene matches: 7. The CDR3 loop spans 15 amino acids. CDR1 and CDR2 from the germline V gene are SNHLY and FYNNEI. CDR3 region: CASRISGTGGEKLFF. The DNA of the CDR3 is TGTGCCAGCAGGATTTCCGGGACAGGGGGTGAAAAACTGTTTTTT.

This clonotype showed up many times. V is TRBV6-1 and J is TRBJ2-5, with 7 bases aligning to TRBD2. V dropped 3 bases and J dropped 4; count of bases not matched to a gene: 5. CDR1 is MNHNS, CDR2 SASEGT, per germline. The CDR3 sequence is 14 residues long. In nucleotides, the CDR3 is TGTGCCAGCAGTGACGGCGGGAGCATAGAGACCCAGTACTTC. This gives the protein CASSDGGSIETQYF.

The chain uses TRBV19 and TRBJ1-2, with 7 bases fitting TRBD1. J gave up 5 bases and V 4 bases, and 10 bases lay outside the gene matches. Germline V lookup: CDR1 LNHDA, CDR2 SQIVND (reference sequence). The CDR3 consists of 15 residues. The CDR3 region is CASSTPTGLRYGYTF. The CDR3 DNA is TGTGCCAGTAGTACCCCGACAGGGCTTAGGTATGGCTACACCTTC.

The genes are TRBV6-6 and TRBJ1-5, with TRBD1 identical over 7 bases. The germline CDR1 and CDR2 sequences are MNHNY and SVGAGI (reference sequence). The V segment lost 6 bases and the J segment 5 bases; nucleotides outside the gene matches: 4. The CDR3 length is 13 residues. The CDR3 region has the DNA TGTGCCAGCAGCCGACAGGGTCATCAGCCCCAGCATTTT. It is translated as CASSRQGHQPQHF.

The chain joins TRBV20-1 to TRBJ2-3, with a weak D call TRBD2 (6 bases). Germline V CDR1 and CDR2: DFQATT, SNEGSKA (reference sequence). Trimming left V 3 bases short and J 1 base short, with 11 bases between. CDR3 length: 14 amino acids. The CDR3 reads CSARGGDGTDTQYF. CDR3 coding DNA: TGCAGTGCTAGGGGGGGAGATGGCACAGATACGCAGTATTTT.

The gene calls are TRBV27 and TRBJ2-2; 8 nucleotides line up with TRBD1. J gave up 2 bases and V 4 bases, and 6 bases lay outside the gene matches. This CDR3 has 16 amino acids. Per germline, CDR1 MNHEY and CDR2 SMNVEV (reference sequence). The CDR3 is CASSYRTGINTGELFF. DNA of the CDR3: TGTGCCAGCAGTTACCGGACAGGGATTAACACCGGGGAGCTGTTTTTT.

Only a few counts were recorded for this clonotype. The junction shows a germline mismatch at one end, possibly a read error. The V gene is TRBV28, the J gene TRBJ1-6; the match to TRBD1 covers 10 bases. The CDR3 runs to 15 residues. Germline CDR1 is MDHEN and CDR2 is SYDVKM. The CDR3 DNA is TGTGCCGGCAGCGGGACAGGGGCTTATAATTCACCCCTCCACTTT. Translation gives CAGSGTGAYNSPLHF.

This clonotype was observed at least ten times. V usage is TRBV12-3 or TRBV12-4 and J usage is TRBJ1-4; 9 positions agree with TRBD1. V was pared by 6 bases and J by 7 bases, with 12 bases of the junction left unmatched. The length of the CDR3 is 16 residues. This chain's CDR3 is CASRPHSGTGSEKLFF. CDR3 DNA: TGTGCCAGCAGACCCCACTCCGGGACAGGGTCTGAAAAACTGTTTTTT.

The gene calls are TRBV4-1 and TRBJ2-3; D perhaps matches TRBD2 (6 bases). With 3 bases removed from V and 2 bases from J, the gap between germline ends came to 18 bases. The CDR3 is 17 residues long. Germline CDR1 is MGHRA and CDR2 is YSYEKL. CDR3 sequence reads: CASSHIARRRDTDTQYF. CDR3 DNA: TGCGCCAGCAGCCACATTGCAAGGCGGCGGGACACAGATACGCAGTATTTT.

Comments on this clonotype: The junction shows a germline mismatch at one end, possibly a read error. The chain links TRBV7-9 to TRBJ1-3; TRBD1 aligns across 7 bases. The germline V gene encodes CDR1 SEHNR and CDR2 FQNEAQ (reference sequence). The CDR3 is made up of 15 amino acids. The CDR3 protein is CASSPTGKTGYTIYF. CDR3 in DNA: TGTGCCAGCAGCCCGACAGGGAAGACTGGATACACCATATATTTT. The whole variable domain, remainder taken from reference TRBV7-9 and TRBJ1-3, is DTGVSQNPRHKITKRGQNVTFRCDPISEHNRLYWYRQTLGQGPEFLTYFQNEAQLEKSRLLSDRFSAERPKGSFSTLEIQRTEQGDSAMYLCASSPTGKTGYTIYFGEGSWLTVV.

This clonotype appeared a few times. This rearrangement joins TRBV7-2 to TRBJ1-5, with TRBD1 as a possible D gene (5 bases). Between the trimmed V and J ends, which lost 6 bases and 0 bases, there was a span of 12 bases. CDR1 SGHTA and CDR2 FQGNSA come from the germline V gene. This CDR3 has 15 amino acids. CDR3 region: CASRPGRHSNQPQHF. The CDR3 DNA is TGTGCCAGCAGACCGGGACGGCATAGCAATCAGCCCCAGCATTTT.

The table lists this clonotype with many counts. J is TRBJ2-7 and V is TRBV7-9, with TRBD2 matching 9 bases. Losses at the gene ends were 5 bases for V and 0 bases for J; bases not matched to a gene: 8. CDR1 and CDR2 (germline): SEHNR, FQNEAQ (reference sequence). The CDR3 is 16 residues long. The CDR3 region has the DNA TGTGCCAGCAGCCCAGGACTAGCGAGGAGCTCCTACGAGCAGTACTTC. This codes for CASSPGLARSSYEQYF.